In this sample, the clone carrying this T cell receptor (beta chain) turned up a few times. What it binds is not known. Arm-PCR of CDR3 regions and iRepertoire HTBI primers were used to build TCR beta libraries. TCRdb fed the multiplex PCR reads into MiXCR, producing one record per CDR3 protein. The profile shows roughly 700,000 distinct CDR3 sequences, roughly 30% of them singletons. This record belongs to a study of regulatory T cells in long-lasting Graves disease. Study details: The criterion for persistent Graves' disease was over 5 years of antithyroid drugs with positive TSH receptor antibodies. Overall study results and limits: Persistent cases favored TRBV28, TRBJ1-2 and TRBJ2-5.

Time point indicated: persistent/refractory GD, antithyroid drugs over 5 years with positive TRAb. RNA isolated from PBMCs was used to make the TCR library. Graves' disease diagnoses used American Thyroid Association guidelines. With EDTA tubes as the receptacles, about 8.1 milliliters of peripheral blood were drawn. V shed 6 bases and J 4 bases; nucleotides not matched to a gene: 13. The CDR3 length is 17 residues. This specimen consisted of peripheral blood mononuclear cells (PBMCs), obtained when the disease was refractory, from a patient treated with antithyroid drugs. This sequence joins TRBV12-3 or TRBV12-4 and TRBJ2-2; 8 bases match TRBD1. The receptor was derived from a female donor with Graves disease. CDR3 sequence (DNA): TGTGCCAGCAGCCGCGGGACAGGCCACGTGGTCACCGGGGAGCTGTTTTTT. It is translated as CASSRGTGHVVTGELFF.